The clone carrying this TCR beta chain came up once. Antigen unknown. The identical CDR3 is also encoded by other nucleotide sequences in the sample. This sample is part of a study of cytomegalovirus exposure and HLA in healthy donors. Study-wide findings and caveats: Later analysis found that TCR beta chains associated with HLA were more clonally expanded than other, equally common chains.

PCR was performed using 60 Vbeta and 13 Jbeta primers. Some clones are missing from TCRdb's copy, which holds only in-frame ones; the method was immunoSEQ multiplex PCR. This table holds around 150,000 clones, 60% to 80% found once. The V gene's germline CDR1 is MNHNS and CDR2 SASEGT. This CDR3 comprises 12 residues. Trimming took off 7 bases at V and 0 bases at J, with 5 bases between the two ends. Source material: PBMCs. The receptor's source is a man in his fifties in good health and CMV-seropositive. The chain uses TRBV6-1 and TRBJ2-3; D is ambiguous. CDR3 in DNA: TGTGCCAGCATTAGTAGCACAGATACGCAGTATTTT. Translated, it gives CASISSTDTQYF.